The clone carrying this T cell receptor (beta chain) was recorded once. What it binds is unknown. This entry is derived from a study of T cell responses to AZD1222 COVID-19 vaccine. Study-level background: Timing groups of about 4 and about 12 weeks for second doses were pooled.

Some clones are missing from TCRdb's copy, which holds only in-frame ones; the method was immunoSEQ multiplex PCR. This table has about 110,000 clones, around 82% appearing once. CDR3 length equals 14 residues. Losses at the gene ends were 5 bases for V and 2 bases for J; bases not matched to a gene: 3. Looked up from germline, CDR1 is WSHSY and CDR2 is SAAADI. Findings and limits, study-wide: The study identified only a handful of AZD1222 recipients as seropositive at baseline. A rise in Spike-specific TCR breadth and depth followed two AZD1222 doses.

The chain has TRBV10-2 and TRBJ1-2; TRBD1 agrees at 9 bases. The sample in question was peripheral blood, obtained on day 0 of AZD1222 vaccination. The clonotype originates from an adult in good health. The CDR3 loop reads CASSWTGENYGYTF. The CDR3 DNA follows: TGCGCCAGCAGTTGGACAGGGGAAAACTATGGCTACACCTTC.